One sample yielded the 5 T cell receptor beta chains listed below, sequenced in a study of cytomegalovirus exposure and HLA in healthy donors (dated by TCRdb to the late 2010s). Library preparation was by the immunoSEQ multiplex PCR assay. The multiplex PCR relied on a mix of 60 forward primers for TCR Vbeta segments and 13 reverse primers for TCR Jbeta segments. TCRdb mirrors the immuneACCESS table, restricted to in-frame sequences. Some clones are absent from its copies; in checked studies, under half trace to an unresolved V gene, and the reason for the others is unknown. Across this sample there are under 300,000 clones, with more than 80% seen only once. Together, the top ten hold less than 4.5% of the sample. Sequenced: PBMCs. The receptors were sampled from a man aged 35 to 55 in good health and CMV-seropositive.

This clone occurred a few times. The genes are TRBV4-3 and TRBJ1-1; the D is unclear. The CDR3 spans 13 residues. Trimming took off 0 bases at V and 10 bases at J, with 12 bases between the two ends. The germline gives CDR1 LGHNA, CDR2 YSLEER. The CDR3 here is CASSQELLSRAFF. CDR3 bases: TGCGCCAGCAGCCAAGAGCTTCTAAGTCGAGCTTTCTTT.

V is TRBV21-1 and J is TRBJ1-1; TRBD1, the table's D call, was not compared with the DNA. TRBV21-1 is a documented pseudogene. The CDR3 is 13 residues long. The CDR3 DNA is TGTGCCAGCCGTCGGGACAGGGGCACTGAAGCTTTCTTT. The encoded protein is CASRRDRGTEAFF.

This chain connects TRBV19 to TRBJ2-7, with 11 bases lining up with TRBD2. The CDR3 runs to 15 residues. Germline CDR1 and CDR2: LNHDA and SQIVND (reference sequence). Trimming cost V 6 bases and J 5 bases; bases outside gene matches: 9. Here the CDR3 DNA reads TGTGCCAGTAGCCTAACTAGCGGGAGTTTCCACGAGCAGTACTTC. Translating it yields CASSLTSGSFHEQYF. Full variable domain (rest looked up from reference TRBV19 and TRBJ2-7): DGGITQSPKYLFRKEGQNVTLSCEQNLNHDAMYWYRQDPGQGLRLIYYSQIVNDFQKGDIAEGYSVSREKKESFPLTVTSAQKNPTAFYLCASSLTSGSFHEQYFGPGTRLTVT.

In this sample, this clone turned up a few times. The chain employs TRBV9 and TRBJ2-7; 9 bases are shared with TRBD2. The CDR3 sequence is 15 residues long. V lost 0 bases, J lost 4 bases, and 5 bases stayed unmatched. The germline CDR1 and CDR2 sequences are SGDLS and YYNGEE. CDR3 bases: TGTGCCAGCAGCGTAGAGCCGAGCGGGAGGTACGAGCAGTACTTC. Its protein is CASSVEPSGRYEQYF.

The rearrangement joins TRBV19 to TRBJ2-1, with 8 nucleotides matching TRBD2. This CDR3 is 16 amino acids long. Per the germline V gene, CDR1 is LNHDA and CDR2 is SQIVND (reference sequence). V trimming: 6 bases; J trimming: 0 bases; junction bases outside the gene matches: 7. The DNA for the CDR3 is TGTGCCAGTAGACCGCCCGGGACTAGCTCCTACAATGAGCAGTTCTTC. Amino acid sequence: CASRPPGTSSYNEQFF.